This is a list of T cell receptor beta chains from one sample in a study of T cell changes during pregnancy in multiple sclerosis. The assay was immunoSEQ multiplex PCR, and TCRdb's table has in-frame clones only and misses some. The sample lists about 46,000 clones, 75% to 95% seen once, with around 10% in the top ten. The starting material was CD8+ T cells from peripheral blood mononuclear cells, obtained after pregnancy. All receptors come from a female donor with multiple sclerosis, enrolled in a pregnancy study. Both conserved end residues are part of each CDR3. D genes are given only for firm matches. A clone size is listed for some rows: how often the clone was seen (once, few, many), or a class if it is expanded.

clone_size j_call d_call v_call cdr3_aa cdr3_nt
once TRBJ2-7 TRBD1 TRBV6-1 CASSETSGTGHNEQYF TGTGCCAGCAGTGAAACGTCCGGGACAGGGCACAACGAGCAGTACTTC
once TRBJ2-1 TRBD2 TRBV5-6 CASSPGLGLEQFF TGTGCCAGCAGCCCGGGACTAGGTTTGGAGCAGTTCTTC
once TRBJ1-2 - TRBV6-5 CAIGAVPYGYTF TGTGCCATTGGTGCGGTTCCATATGGCTACACCTTC
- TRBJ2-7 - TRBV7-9 CASSSPPTRDSSYEQYF TGTGCCAGCAGCTCTCCCCCAACTAGAGATAGCTCCTACGAGCAGTACTTC
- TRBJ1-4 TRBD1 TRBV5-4 CASSLVPGQGSGRGNEKLFF TGTGCCAGCAGCTTGGTACCAGGACAGGGGTCGGGGAGGGGAAATGAAAAACTGTTTTTT
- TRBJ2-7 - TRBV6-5 CASSLRRSLIYEQYF TGTGCCAGCAGCCTCCGACGGAGCCTAATCTACGAGCAGTACTTC
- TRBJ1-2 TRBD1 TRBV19 CASIPGGTANYGYTF TGTGCCAGTATCCCTGGAGGGACAGCAAACTATGGCTACACCTTC
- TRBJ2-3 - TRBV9 CASSAPGGGTDTQYF TGTGCCAGCAGCGCGCCGGGCGGGGGCACAGATACGCAGTATTTT
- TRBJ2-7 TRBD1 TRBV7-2 CASSLGQGAYEQYF TGTGCCAGCAGCTTAGGACAGGGCGCCTACGAGCAGTACTTC
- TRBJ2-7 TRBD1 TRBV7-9 CASSPRDRDRRTYEQYF TGTGCCAGCAGCCCAAGGGACAGGGATCGAAGAACCTACGAGCAGTACTTC
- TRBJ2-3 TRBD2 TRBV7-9 CASSSSGGGPTDTQYF TGTGCCAGCAGTTCCTCGGGAGGGGGTCCCACAGATACGCAGTATTTT
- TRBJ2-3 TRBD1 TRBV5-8 CASRVSGTGATDTQYF TGTGCCAGCAGGGTGTCGGGGACAGGGGCGACAGATACGCAGTATTTT
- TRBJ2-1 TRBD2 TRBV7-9 CASSLVVAAGGFKNEQFF TGTGCCAGCAGCTTAGTAGTAGCAGCGGGGGGTTTCAAGAATGAGCAGTTCTTC
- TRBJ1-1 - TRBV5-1 CASSSRVMNTEAFF TGCGCCAGCAGCTCCAGGGTGATGAACACTGAAGCTTTCTTT
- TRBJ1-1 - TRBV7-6 CASSPIPGTLNTEAFF TGTGCCAGCAGCCCTATCCCAGGCACTTTGAACACTGAAGCTTTCTTT